This T cell receptor beta chain was profiled in a study of T cell responses to AZD1222 COVID-19 vaccine (dated by TCRdb to about 2021). Regarding the research as a whole: TCR sequencing covered 233 trial participants: 200 to 220 given two doses of AZD1222 and approximately 26 given two doses of MenACWY control vaccine. Trial participants were enrolled by age into 18-55, 56-69 and 70-plus year subgroups, with roughly 160, 29 and 62 TCR-sequenced participants respectively. The research as a whole found: Vaccine-associated CD4 TCRs spanned the whole spike protein, with dominant responses in regions 160-218 and 743-854. A significant rise in spike-specific TCR breadth and depth was observed after two AZD1222 doses relative to day 0 and relative to MenACWY recipients. Reportedly, almost half of the unique spike-specific TCRs recognized epitopes lying outside the regions that are mutated in the B.1.351 and B.1.1.7 variants. In the small 56-69-year group, the increase in depth fell short of significance, most likely because of low power. Participants were mostly white British, with more females than males. The authors suggested clonal diversity may have been underestimated. Because no day 14 peak-response samples were available, the repertoires could be characterized only after the peak T cell response. Conclusions about previously exposed vaccinees are limited, since just six AZD1222 recipients were seropositive for SARS-CoV-2 at baseline.

The CDR3 regions of human TCRbeta chains were analyzed by immunosequencing. The original pipeline was this. Repertoire TCRs were matched against a reference library of SARS-CoV-2-specific TCRs generated with the MIRA antigen-specificity platform. Breadth meant the fraction of unique TCRs that were SARS-CoV-2-associated, whereas depth meant the fraction of total T cells that were SARS-CoV-2-associated. Using the MIRA data, each spike-specific TCR was assigned both to the spike region to which the TCR was reactive and to a CD4 or CD8 class. Log10-transformed breadth and depth values were compared by one-way ANOVA with Sidak's multiple comparisons tests. Here the immuneACCESS table is served through TCRdb, limited to in-frame sequences with V and J called. Missing clones are a known gap in these copies; in checked studies unresolved V genes cover under half, and the rest lacks a known reason. The V and J calls and the clone size are those of that table, but D and trimming were determined from the DNA. Here the sample has 120,000 to 150,000 clones; 86% occur a single time. The biggest ten clones account for approximately 5% of the sample.

As regards this clone: Its specific antigen is unknown. It has no much larger one-base neighbor in the sample; base qualities were not kept.

CDR1 and CDR2 (MGHDK, SYGVNS) derive from the germline V gene. The CDR3 measures 12 amino acids from cysteine to phenylalanine. This entry keeps only the CDR3 DNA: 36 bases, framed from base 1. V was cut back by 6 bases and J by 1 base, leaving a gap of 6 bases between them. The label giving this sample's time point can be read as: about 28 days (+/-7) after the second vaccine dose. AZD1222 recipients given second doses at about 4 weeks or at about 12 weeks were pooled, since spike-specific TCR depth and breadth were not found to differ between the two schedules. Vaccinee samples were obtained from the UK trials COV001 and COV002, which included a single-blind randomized controlled phase 2/3 trial of AZD1222 (ChAdOx1 nCoV-19) in healthy adults. For TCRbeta chain sequencing, PBMC samples were collected from trial participants at day 0 and at day 28 after the second dose.

The rearranged chain carries TRBV25-1 and TRBJ1-2; the D gene cannot be named for sure. The material was peripheral blood, obtained 28 days after the second AZD1222 dose. This sequence originates from an adult who received the AZD1222 COVID-19 vaccine. The encoded CDR3 is CASRFGNYGYTF. The DNA reads as follows: TGTGCCAGCAGGTTCGGTAACTATGGCTACACCTTC.